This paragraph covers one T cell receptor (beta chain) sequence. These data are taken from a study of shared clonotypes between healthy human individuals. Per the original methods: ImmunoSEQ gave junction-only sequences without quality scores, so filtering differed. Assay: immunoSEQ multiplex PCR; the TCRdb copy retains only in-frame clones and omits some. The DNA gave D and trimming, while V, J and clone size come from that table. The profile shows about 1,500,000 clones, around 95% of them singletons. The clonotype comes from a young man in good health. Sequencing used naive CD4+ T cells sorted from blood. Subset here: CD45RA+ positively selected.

This CDR3 reads CASSPGPGLPNEKLFF. CDR3 DNA sequence: TGCGCCAGCAGCCCGGGGCCAGGGTTGCCTAATGAAAAACTGTTTTTT. The chain is built from TRBV5-1 and TRBJ1-4; D is perhaps TRBD1 (5 bases). The length of the CDR3 is 16 residues. Looked up from germline, CDR1 is SGHRS and CDR2 is YFSETQ. Trimming left V 4 bases short and J 3 bases short, with 16 bases between.